This T cell receptor beta chain was identified in a study of shared clonotypes between healthy human individuals. Study summary: Three plates each covered CD4 naive and memory; CD8 naive two, CD8 memory one. Study results and limitations: Blood alone was sampled, and tissue repertoires likely differ. A handful of donors showed sharing of around 5% of naive CD4 clonotypes.

About this clone itself: No antigen is known for it.

The assay ran at deep level. TCRdb's table, derived via immunoSEQ multiplex PCR, lists solely in-frame clones and lacks some. The table records approximately 1.5 million clones, 98% to 99% of them present only once. This CDR3 region has 18 residues. V gave up 6 bases and J gave up 4 bases; unmatched junction bases: 15. Germline CDR1 MDHEN, CDR2 SYDVKM. This sequence originates from a man in his thirties or forties in good health. Sequencing was carried out using naive CD4+ T cells sorted from blood. Subset in this sample: CD45RA+ positively selected. This chain joins TRBV28 and TRBJ2-7; 13 positions match TRBD2. The CDR3 region is CASSPHQGLAGRPYEQYF. Written as DNA, the CDR3 is TGTGCCAGCAGCCCTCACCAGGGACTAGCGGGGAGGCCTTACGAGCAGTACTTC.